This entry features one T cell receptor (beta chain) sequence. What antigen it recognizes has not been identified. To determine HCMV serostatus, a commercial ELISA kit was used to detect HCMV-specific IgG in serum. Ficoll density gradient centrifugation was used to isolate peripheral blood mononuclear cells from blood. This sample was taken from a study of T cells expressing NK-cell markers (dated by TCRdb to the early 2020s). General notes on the study: TCR beta-chain repertoires were profiled in sorted CD3+CD56+NKG2C+, CD3+CD56+NKG2C- and CD3+CD56-NKG2C+ T-cell subsets from about 8 donors. The libraries were sequenced on Illumina HiSeq 2000/2500, MiSeq or NextSeq, producing 2 x 150 bp reads. All eight donors whose samples were sequenced were randomly selected healthy volunteers, three of them men and five women. Among the eight sequenced donors, seven were HCMV-seropositive and one was HCMV-seronegative.

The germline V gene (reference sequence) provides CDR1 GTSNPN and CDR2 SVGIG. Taken from cysteine to phenylalanine, the CDR3 has 13 residues. The DNA is not on file. The research as a whole found: In over 5 donors, the dominant CD3+CD56+NKG2C+ clonotypes were among the top 10 CD8+ clonotypes and accounted for roughly 1.0-8% of CD8+ T cells. Those dominant clonotypes were again the most abundant among CD3+CD56-NKG2C+ cells in a handful of donors, at roughly 28.3-65%. It remained unclear whether the expanded NKG2C-expressing T cell clones were specific for HCMV antigens.

The sequencer listed for this sample is Illumina HiSeq 2000. 5'RACE template switching, by which a universal primer site and unique molecular identifiers were added, was used to make TCR beta cDNA libraries. Synthesis of cDNA was primed from the TCR beta constant segment and was followed by two consecutive PCR amplification steps. As for how the authors treated the data: Reads were demultiplexed and grouped by UMI with MIGEC, and clonotypes were assembled and quantified with MiTCR. To remove erroneous sequences, TCR cDNA sequences were retained only when supported by two or more reads. The tcR package was used for downstream repertoire analysis, with clonotypes matched between fractions based on CDR3 nucleotide sequence plus V segment. Antigen specificity was annotated against VDJdb with VDJmatch, allowing one amino acid substitution in CDR3. TCRdb reanalyzed the reads, keeping one entry per CDR3 protein sequence and omitting DNA. TCRdb, rather than the study authors, made the V and J calls. This specimen's table enumerates about 260,000 distinct CDR3 sequences. The ten largest clones take up about 4.2% of the sample.

This TCR derives from a woman between 18 and 70 years old in good health. The sample was blood T cells: a sorted CD56 or NKG2C T cell subset, CD4+ or CD8+ T cells, or bulk PBMC T cells (not recorded which). Rearrangement joined TRBV30 to TRBJ2-5. The CDR3 is CAWSVRTKETQYF.